This T cell receptor (beta chain) derives from a study of T cell changes during pregnancy in multiple sclerosis. Data came from immunoSEQ multiplex PCR; TCRdb stores just in-frame clones and leaves some out. The profile shows some 94,000 clones, around 90% of them singletons. J gave up 4 bases and V 1 base, and 2 bases lay outside the gene matches. Germline lookup yields CDR1 SEHNR and CDR2 FQNEAQ (reference sequence). The length of the CDR3 is 15 residues. Sample: peripheral blood, taken in the first trimester of pregnancy. The gene calls are TRBV7-9 and TRBJ2-3, with TRBD2 matching over 10 bases. The TCR sequence derives from a female donor with multiple sclerosis, enrolled in a pregnancy study. The CDR3 bases are TGTGCCAGCAGCTTAGGGCTAGCGGGAGCAGATACGCAGTATTTT. Its protein product is CASSLGLAGADTQYF.